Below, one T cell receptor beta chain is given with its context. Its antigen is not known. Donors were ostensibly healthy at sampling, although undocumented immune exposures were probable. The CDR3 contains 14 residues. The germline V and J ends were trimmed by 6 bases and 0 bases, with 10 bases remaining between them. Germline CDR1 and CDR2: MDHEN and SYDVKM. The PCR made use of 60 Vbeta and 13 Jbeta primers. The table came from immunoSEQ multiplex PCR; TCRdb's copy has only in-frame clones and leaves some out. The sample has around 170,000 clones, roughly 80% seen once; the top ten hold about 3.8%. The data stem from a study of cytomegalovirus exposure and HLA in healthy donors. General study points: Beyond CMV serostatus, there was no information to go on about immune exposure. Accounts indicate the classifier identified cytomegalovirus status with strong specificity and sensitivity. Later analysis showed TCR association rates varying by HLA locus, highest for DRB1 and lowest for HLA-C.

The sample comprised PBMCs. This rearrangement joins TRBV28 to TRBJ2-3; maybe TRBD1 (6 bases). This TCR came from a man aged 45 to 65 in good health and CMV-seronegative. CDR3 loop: CASRLQGSTDTQYF. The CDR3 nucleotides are TGTGCCAGCAGGTTACAGGGTAGCACAGATACGCAGTATTTT.